A single sample gave rise to the 5 T cell receptor beta chains below, sequenced in a study of blood T cell repertoires in COVID-19. Only in-frame clones appear in the TCRdb table, and some are missing; sequencing was by immunoSEQ multiplex PCR. The table shows 400,000 or so clones, with about 91% occurring only once. The sequencing input was peripheral blood. The receptors originated from a woman in her forties with COVID-19, enrolled during active disease.

The CDR3 DNA follows: TGTGCCAGCAGCGTAGTGGCGGGCGGATATTACACCGGGGAGCTGTTTTTT. Translated, it gives CASSVVAGGYYTGELFF. The genes are TRBV9 and TRBJ2-2; tentatively, D is TRBD2 (5 bases). Trimming removed 0 bases from V and 3 bases from J, with 15 bases in between. Germline CDR1 and CDR2: SGDLS and YYNGEE. The CDR3 is made up of 17 amino acids.

V is TRBV29-1 and J is TRBJ2-3; 12 bases are a match to TRBD2. Trimming cost V 6 bases and J 0 bases; bases outside gene matches: 4. Germline assignment: CDR1 SQVTM and CDR2 ANQGSEA. The CDR3 spans 15 residues. Here the CDR3 DNA reads TGCAGCGTGACCCTAGCGGGGGGGAGCACAGATACGCAGTATTTT. It codes for CSVTLAGGSTDTQYF.

The chain recombines TRBV6-2 or TRBV6-3 with TRBJ2-1; a weak D match, TRBD1 (5 bases). The CDR3 contains 13 residues. Trimming pared 6 bases from V and 6 bases from J, leaving 12 bases between. Germline V gene sequence: CDR1 MNHEY, CDR2 SVGEGT. CDR3 in amino acids: CASSPRTPNEQFF. The CDR3, as DNA: TGTGCCAGCAGCCCACGGACACCCAATGAGCAGTTCTTC.

Only one count was recorded for this clone. This chain links TRBV5-4 with TRBJ2-6, with 7 bases aligning to TRBD1. This CDR3 has 19 residues. The J segment lost 0 bases and the V segment lost 4 bases, leaving 13 bases of the junction unmatched. CDR1 is SGHNT, CDR2 YYREEE, per germline (reference sequence). Here the CDR3 DNA reads TGTGCCAGCAGCCGAAGTCGGACAGGATTTAGCTCTGGGGCCAACGTCCTGACTTTC. The encoded protein is CASSRSRTGFSSGANVLTF.

This chain joins TRBV19 and TRBJ1-1, with 8 bases matching TRBD1. The CDR3 is 15 residues long. CDR1 LNHDA and CDR2 SQIVND come from the germline V gene (reference sequence). Germline trimming cut 1 base from V and 5 bases from J; bases unmatched to any gene: 6. The CDR3 coding sequence is TGTGCCAGTAGTATAGGCAGGGGGCTGCGGACTGAAGCTTTCTTT. Amino acids: CASSIGRGLRTEAFF.